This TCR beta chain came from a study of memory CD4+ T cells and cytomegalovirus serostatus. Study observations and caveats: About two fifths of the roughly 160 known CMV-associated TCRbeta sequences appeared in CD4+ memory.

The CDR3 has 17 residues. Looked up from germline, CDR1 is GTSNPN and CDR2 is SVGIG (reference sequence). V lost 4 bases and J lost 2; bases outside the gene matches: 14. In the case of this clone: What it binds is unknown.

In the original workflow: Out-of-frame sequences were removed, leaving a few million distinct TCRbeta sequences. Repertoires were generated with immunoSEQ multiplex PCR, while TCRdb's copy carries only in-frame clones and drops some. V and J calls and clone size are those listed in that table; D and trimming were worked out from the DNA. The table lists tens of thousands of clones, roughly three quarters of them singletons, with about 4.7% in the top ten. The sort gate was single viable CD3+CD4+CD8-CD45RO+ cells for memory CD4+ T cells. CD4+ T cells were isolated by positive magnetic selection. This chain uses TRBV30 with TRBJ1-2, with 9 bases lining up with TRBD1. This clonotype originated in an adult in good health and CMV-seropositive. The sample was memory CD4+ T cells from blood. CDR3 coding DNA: TGTGCCTGGAATTACTACAGGGGGCAGGCGCTGAACTATGGCTACACCTTC. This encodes CAWNYYRGQALNYGYTF.